A selection of T cell receptor beta chains follows, all from one sample in a study of OX40 agonist ivuxolimab in advanced cancers. Only in-frame clones appear in the TCRdb table, and some are missing; sequencing was by immunoSEQ multiplex PCR. This table holds around 53,000 clones, 85% found once. The sequencing here drew on CD4+ or CD8+ T cells sorted from blood, taken in a trial of the OX40 agonist ivuxolimab. These TCRs come from an adult with an advanced solid tumor such as melanoma, head and neck, liver or kidney cancer. Each CDR3 is given with its conserved first and last residue.

j_call v_call cdr3_aa
TRBJ2-1 TRBV28 CASISALYNEQFF
TRBJ1-6 TRBV7-9 CASSPVGPVNSPLHF
TRBJ1-1 TRBV7-3 CASSLTGQTNTEAFF
TRBJ2-5 TRBV28 CASSPPGEYQETQYF
TRBJ1-4 TRBV10-3 CAISDGGQDGEKLFF
TRBJ2-3 TRBV4-3 CASSSSGGASTDTQYF
TRBJ2-5 TRBV6-1 CASSGGIGETQYF
TRBJ2-2 TRBV12-5 CASGLVRSGTGVDIGELFF
TRBJ2-2 TRBV5-1 CASSWIEGATGELFF
TRBJ1-1 TRBV12-5 CASALVGTEAFF
TRBJ2-3 TRBV4-3 CASSQGSASTDTQYF
TRBJ2-1 TRBV9 CASSETGATYNEQFF
TRBJ1-5 TRBV6-4 CASTSSNQPQHF
TRBJ2-1 TRBV4-3 CASSHPGTAYNEQFF
TRBJ1-2 TRBV12-2 CASRRRDRDYGYTF
TRBJ1-5 TRBV6-4 CASRGGTPQHF
TRBJ1-2 TRBV29-1 CSVEGADSRYGYTF
TRBJ1-2 TRBV5-6 CASSSGTGVNYGYTF
TRBJ2-2 TRBV7-2 CASSSPDRAELTGELFF
TRBJ2-2 TRBV7-8 CASTDTGELFF
TRBJ1-1 TRBV6-6 CASSLRPSLTEAFF
TRBJ2-3 TRBV28 CASSFLGDTQYF
TRBJ2-7 TRBV9 CASSPRTSGGYEQYF
TRBJ1-1 TRBV23-1 CASSHPLLDSLMNTEAFF
TRBJ1-2 TRBV19 CASSVDLQGAQGYTF
TRBJ1-6 TRBV6-5 CASSYADTRESPLHF
TRBJ1-1 TRBV4-1 CASSPILGILSEAFF
TRBJ1-5 TRBV7-2 CASSWGVDSNQPQHF
TRBJ2-1 TRBV7-8 CASSLETGISSYNEQFF
TRBJ1-1 TRBV7-9 CASSPQIGNTEAFF
TRBJ1-1 TRBV11-1 CASSPGAMNTEAFF
TRBJ1-5 TRBV21-1 CASSKPGIRAYSNQPQHF
TRBJ1-5 TRBV4-1 CASSQDGNQPQHF
TRBJ1-2 TRBV9 CASSGDRDGYTF
TRBJ1-1 TRBV9 CASSGFGQGIPEAFF
TRBJ2-5 TRBV4-3 CASSQDPGARETQYF
TRBJ2-5 TRBV9 CASSVEPGGETQYF
TRBJ1-1 TRBV4-2 CASSQGSSGDEAFF
TRBJ1-6 TRBV6-5 CASSYRGRDSPLHF
TRBJ2-2 TRBV4-3 CASSQDRGWNTGELFF
TRBJ2-7 TRBV27 CASSLSTGGVAYEQYF
TRBJ1-2 TRBV19 CASSIVSGDGYTF
TRBJ2-1 TRBV4-1 CASSPYSGGYNEQFF
TRBJ2-5 TRBV28 CASRPGPVTVGQETQYF
TRBJ1-5 TRBV7-2 CASSWGLENNQPQHF
TRBJ1-5 TRBV4-1 CASSQVLGDRGYQPQHF
TRBJ1-1 TRBV25-1 CASSERPGARNTEAFF
TRBJ1-1 TRBV6-6 CASTAGGNTEAFF